This TCR beta chain was sequenced in a study of blood T cells in healthy people across ages. Findings and caveats of the study: Unsorted PBMCs blocked a conclusive comparison of naive and antigen-experienced cells.

Next came a second PCR, run for about 7 to 11 cycles, which used a sample-barcoded 5' primer along with a J-beta primer mix. TCRdb called the 5' RACE reads again in MiXCR, with one record for every CDR3 protein. The data show 910,000 or so distinct CDR3 sequences, with just over 50% seen just once and around 21% held by the top ten. The germline V gene encodes CDR1 LGHDT and CDR2 YNNKEL (reference sequence). Trimming removed 1 base at V and 6 bases at J, with 13 bases between. This CDR3 has 14 amino acids. Remarks on this clonotype: Its matching antigen is unknown.

The source is a woman aged 60-75 years in good health. The rearrangement joins TRBV3-1 to TRBJ2-7; D uncertain. The sequenced sample consisted of blood. The DNA of the CDR3 is TGTGCCAGCAGCCAAGTAGTCGGGCTGTCCGAGCAGTACTTC. Its protein is CASSQVVGLSEQYF.